This TCR beta chain is drawn from a study of Ad26.COV2.S vaccination and SARS-CoV-2 variants. For this clone: Antigen: not known.

Using immunoSEQ multiplex PCR, the repertoire was profiled, and TCRdb retains in-frame clones only, with some absent. The data contain fewer than 800,000 clones, approximately 88% of them singletons. Findings of the study overall: Vaccine recipients had higher spike-specific TCR breadth than placebo recipients.

Indicated treatment: 15 to 20 received Ad26.COV2.S at low or high dose, single or two shots; five or six received placebo; per-sample allocation not given. All samples were drawn on day 63, counting from the first vaccine or placebo injection. V shed 10 bases, J shed 6 bases, and the junction held 5 bases outside the gene matches. The CDR3 length is 11 residues. Germline CDR1 is MNHEY and CDR2 is SVGAGI. The chain combines TRBV6-5 with TRBJ1-2; 7 bases align to TRBD1. The starting material was peripheral blood, obtained in a trial of Ad26.COV2.S vaccine versus placebo. The sequence derives from a person aged 18 to 65 who received the Ad26.COV2.S COVID-19 vaccine or a placebo. The CDR3 reads CATRTGNGYTF. In DNA form, the CDR3 reads TGTGCCACGAGGACAGGCAATGGCTACACCTTC.